The entry that follows covers one T cell receptor (beta chain) sequence. TCRdb processed the RT-PCR reads anew with MiXCR; each CDR3 protein has one entry. Of hundreds of thousands of distinct CDR3 sequences listed, 15% to 20% were seen once; the top ten hold over 6%. The sample originates from a study of patients and donors after allogeneic stem cell transplantation. The sequence came from a human donor who was either an allogeneic HSCT recipient or a stem cell or donor lymphocyte infusion donor (not recorded which). It is not recorded whose cells these are; they may come from a transplant donor. Sequenced: blood, either unsorted or a sorted T cell fraction (not recorded which).

CDR3 nucleotide sequence: TGTGCCAGCAGTTTACTAGAGACAGGGGGTGAGCAGTTCTTC. Protein sequence: CASSLLETGGEQFF. This chain uses TRBV12-3 or TRBV12-4 with TRBJ2-1; 9 bases match TRBD1. This CDR3 contains 14 residues. V gave up 2 bases and J gave up 9 bases; unmatched junction bases: 5.